The 13 T cell receptor beta chains given below trace back to one sample, sequenced in a study of beta chain features in type 1 diabetes listed by TCRdb under 2018. Library preparation was by the immunoSEQ multiplex PCR assay. All of the isolated RNA was reverse transcribed with the High Capacity cDNA Reverse Transcription Kit, so expressed TCRB transcripts were sequenced. This is the immuneACCESS table as TCRdb keeps it, with only in-frame sequences that have V and J called. A part of the clones is gone; compared with another copy, unresolved V genes explain less than half, and the rest is unexplained. The sample profile shows under 250,000 clones; 25% to 35% of them were found once. The leading ten clones occupy approximately 4% of the sample. The source material was central memory CD4+ T cells from blood. These receptors came from a man aged 30-40 years in good health.

The chain recombines TRBV7-2 with TRBJ2-1; no definite D call. Trimming stripped 1 base from V and 2 bases from J, with 6 bases between. Per germline, CDR1 SGHTA and CDR2 FQGNSA. The CDR3 totals 14 residues. CDR3 sequence: CASSLESAYNEQFF. In DNA form, the CDR3 reads TGTGCCAGCAGCTTAGAATCTGCCTACAATGAGCAGTTCTTC.

The chain carries TRBV5-4 and TRBJ1-2; the D gene is possibly TRBD1 (6 bases). V was shortened by 3 bases and J by 7 bases, with 10 bases between the two germline ends. The germline V gene encodes CDR1 SGHNT and CDR2 YYREEE (reference sequence). There are 12 residues in the CDR3. The CDR3 DNA sequence: TGTGCCAGCAGCTCCTACAGGGCTGGCTACACCTTC. Translating gives CASSSYRAGYTF.

The chain joins TRBV7-2 to TRBJ2-7; 10 nucleotides agree with TRBD1. The CDR3 runs to 17 residues. CDR1 is SGHTA, CDR2 FQGNSA, per germline. Trimming removed 3 bases from V and 3 bases from J; junction bases left unmatched: 11. Here the CDR3 DNA reads TGTGCCAGCAGCTTTGGGAACCGGGGACAGGGGATCTACGAGCAGTACTTC. Amino acid sequence: CASSFGNRGQGIYEQYF.

This rearrangement joins TRBV7-2 to TRBJ2-1; D uncertain. This CDR3 has 15 amino acids. The V gene's germline CDR1 is SGHTA and CDR2 FQGNSA. V was pared by 1 base and J by 2 bases, with 9 bases between. CDR3 residues: CASSLEGTAYNEQFF. The CDR3 DNA reads as TGTGCCAGCAGCTTAGAAGGTACCGCCTACAATGAGCAGTTCTTC.

The sample holds a few counts of this clone. The chain employs TRBV30 and TRBJ1-5; no clear D gene. Germline-derived CDR1 and CDR2 are GTSNPN and SVGIG (reference sequence). V gave up 2 bases and J gave up 4 bases, with 9 bases separating them. The length of the CDR3 is 13 residues. The CDR3 region is CAWSPVLNQPQHF. The CDR3 region has the DNA TGTGCCTGGAGTCCCGTCCTGAATCAGCCCCAGCATTTT.

This clone occurred a few times. The chain carries TRBV30 and TRBJ1-4; D remains ambiguous. The germline V gene encodes CDR1 GTSNPN and CDR2 SVGIG (reference sequence). V lost 4 bases and J 4 bases, leaving 10 bases between the germline ends. This CDR3 contains 13 residues. The CDR3 nucleotides read TGTGCCTGGAAAGGCAAAAATAATGAAAAACTGTTTTTT. Protein sequence: CAWKGKNNEKLFF.

J is TRBJ2-1 and V is TRBV2, with D perhaps TRBD2 (6 bases). Trimming removed 10 bases at V and 0 bases at J, with 10 bases between. This CDR3 contains 13 residues. The germline V gene has CDR1 SNHLY and CDR2 FYNNEI. In DNA, the CDR3 is TGTGCCAAAGGAGGGAGCTCCTACAATGAGCAGTTCTTC. Its protein is CAKGGSSYNEQFF. Drawing the rest from reference TRBV2 and TRBJ2-1, the complete variable domain is EPEVTQTPSHQVTQMGQEVILRCVPISNHLYFYWYRQILGQKVEFLVSFYNNEISEKSEIFDDQFSVERPDGSNFTLKIRSTKLEDSAMYFCAKGGSSYNEQFFGPGTRLTVL.

In DNA, the CDR3 is TGTGCCAGCAGCCAAATAGGGGGCTCGACTGAAGCTTTCTTT. Translating gives CASSQIGGSTEAFF. The J gene is TRBJ1-1, the V gene TRBV9, with 7 bases identical to TRBD1. Germline CDR1 reads SGDLS; CDR2 reads YYNGEE. V gave up 4 bases and J gave up 5 bases; unmatched junction bases: 8. The CDR3 sequence is 14 residues long.

The rearrangement joins TRBV5-1 to TRBJ2-3, with D tentatively TRBD2 (5 bases). Trimming removed 0 bases from V and 3 bases from J, with 17 bases in between. CDR1 SGHRS and CDR2 YFSETQ come from the germline V gene. This CDR3 region has 17 residues. The CDR3: CASSLVPGTFKTDTQYF. The CDR3 DNA is TGCGCCAGCAGCTTGGTCCCGGGAACGTTCAAAACAGATACGCAGTATTTT.

This chain links TRBV15 with TRBJ1-5; D is perhaps TRBD1 (5 bases). Germline V gives CDR1 LNHNV, CDR2 YYDKDF (reference sequence). The V end was cut by 0 bases, the J end by 5 bases, with 8 bases between. CDR3 length: 14 residues. The CDR3 spells CATSRDRADQPQHF. DNA for the CDR3: TGTGCCACCAGCAGAGACAGGGCGGATCAGCCCCAGCATTTT.

CDR3 DNA: TGCGCCAGCAGCCAGGGACCCCCTGGGTACGAGCAGTACTTC. It encodes CASSQGPPGYEQYF. The rearrangement joins TRBV5-1 to TRBJ2-7, with D tentatively TRBD1 or TRBD2 (5 bases each). Trimming removed 4 bases at V and 4 bases at J, with 15 bases between. The CDR3 length is 14 residues. Per germline, CDR1 SGHRS and CDR2 YFSETQ. Combining the CDR3 with reference TRBV5-1 and TRBJ2-7 gives the whole variable domain KAGVTQTPRYLIKTRGQQVTLSCSPISGHRSVSWYQQTPGQGLQFLFEYFSETQRNKGNFPGRFSGRQFSNSRSEMNVSTLELGDSALYLCASSQGPPGYEQYFGPGTRLTVT.

This clone has only a few counts. The chain has TRBV5-5 and TRBJ2-5, with unresolved D. The CDR3 is 13 amino acids. Trimming removed 4 bases at V and 5 bases at J, with 12 bases between. CDR1 is SGHKS and CDR2 is YYEKEE in the germline V gene (reference sequence). The CDR3 nucleotides are TGTGCCAGCAGCCCAGAATCGCGGGAGACCCAGTACTTC. It is translated as CASSPESRETQYF.

This clone was detected only a few times. The chain carries TRBV28 and TRBJ2-1, with D tentatively TRBD2 (6 bases). There are 14 residues in the CDR3. Germline V gene lookup returns CDR1 MDHEN and CDR2 SYDVKM. Trimming removed 7 bases at V and 5 bases at J, with 15 bases between. This chain's CDR3 is CASTLRQRDNEQFF. Written as DNA, the CDR3 is TGTGCCAGCACCTTACGGCAGCGGGACAATGAGCAGTTCTTC.